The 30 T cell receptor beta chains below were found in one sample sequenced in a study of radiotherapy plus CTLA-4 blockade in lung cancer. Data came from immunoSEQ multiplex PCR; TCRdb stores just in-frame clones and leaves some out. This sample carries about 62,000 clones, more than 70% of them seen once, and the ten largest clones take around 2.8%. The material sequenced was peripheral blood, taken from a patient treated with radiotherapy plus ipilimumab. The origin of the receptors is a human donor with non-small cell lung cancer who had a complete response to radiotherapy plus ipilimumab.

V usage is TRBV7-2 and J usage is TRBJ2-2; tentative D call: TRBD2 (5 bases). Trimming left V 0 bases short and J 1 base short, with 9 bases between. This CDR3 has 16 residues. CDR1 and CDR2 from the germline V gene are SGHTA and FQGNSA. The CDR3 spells CASSLALAQNTGELFF. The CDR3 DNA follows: TGTGCCAGCAGCTTAGCCCTAGCCCAGAACACCGGGGAGCTGTTTTTT.

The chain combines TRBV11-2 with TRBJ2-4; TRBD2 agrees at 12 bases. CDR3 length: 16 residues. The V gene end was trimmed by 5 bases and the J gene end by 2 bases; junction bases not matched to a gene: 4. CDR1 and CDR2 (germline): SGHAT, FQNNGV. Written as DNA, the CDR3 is TGTGCCAGCAGCCCTAGCGGGGGGGCGTCCAAAAACATTCAGTACTTC. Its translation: CASSPSGGASKNIQYF.

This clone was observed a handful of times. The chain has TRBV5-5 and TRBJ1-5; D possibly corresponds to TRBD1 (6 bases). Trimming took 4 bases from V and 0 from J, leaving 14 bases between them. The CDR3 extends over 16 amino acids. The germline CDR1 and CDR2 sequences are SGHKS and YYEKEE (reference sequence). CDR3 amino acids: CASSPQGSHSNQPQHF. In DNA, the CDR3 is TGTGCCAGCAGCCCGCAGGGGAGCCATAGCAATCAGCCCCAGCATTTT.

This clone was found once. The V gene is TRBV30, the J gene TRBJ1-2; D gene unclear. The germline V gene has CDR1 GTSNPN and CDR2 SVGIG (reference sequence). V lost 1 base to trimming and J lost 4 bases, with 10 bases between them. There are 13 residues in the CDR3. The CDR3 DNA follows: TGTGCCTGGAGTGGATTAGAGTCCTATGGCTACACCTTC. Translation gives CAWSGLESYGYTF.

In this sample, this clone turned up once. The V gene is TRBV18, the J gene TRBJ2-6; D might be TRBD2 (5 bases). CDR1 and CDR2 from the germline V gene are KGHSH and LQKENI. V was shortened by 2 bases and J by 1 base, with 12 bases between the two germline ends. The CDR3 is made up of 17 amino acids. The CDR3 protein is CASSPNARGSGANVLTF. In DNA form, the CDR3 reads TGTGCCAGCTCACCAAACGCCAGAGGGTCTGGGGCCAACGTCCTGACTTTC.

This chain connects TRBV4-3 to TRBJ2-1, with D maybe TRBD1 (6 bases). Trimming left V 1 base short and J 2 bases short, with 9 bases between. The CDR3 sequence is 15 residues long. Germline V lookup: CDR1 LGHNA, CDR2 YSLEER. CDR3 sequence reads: CASSQAQGPYNEQFF. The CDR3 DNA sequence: TGCGCCAGCAGCCAAGCACAGGGCCCCTACAATGAGCAGTTCTTC.

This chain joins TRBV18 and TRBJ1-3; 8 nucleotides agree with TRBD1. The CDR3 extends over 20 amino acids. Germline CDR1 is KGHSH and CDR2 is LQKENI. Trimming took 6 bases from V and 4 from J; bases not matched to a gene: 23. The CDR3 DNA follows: TGTGCCAGCTCCCAAAGTAGGAGCCGGAGACAGGGGCTGAAAGGAAACACCATATATTTT. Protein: CASSQSRSRRQGLKGNTIYF.

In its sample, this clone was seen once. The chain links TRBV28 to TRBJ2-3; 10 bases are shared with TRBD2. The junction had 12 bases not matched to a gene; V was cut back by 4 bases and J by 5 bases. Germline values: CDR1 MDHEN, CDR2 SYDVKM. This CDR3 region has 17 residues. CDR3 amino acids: CASSSGVSGGALDTQYF. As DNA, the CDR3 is TGTGCCAGCAGTTCGGGGGTCAGCGGGGGGGCCTTAGATACGCAGTATTTT.

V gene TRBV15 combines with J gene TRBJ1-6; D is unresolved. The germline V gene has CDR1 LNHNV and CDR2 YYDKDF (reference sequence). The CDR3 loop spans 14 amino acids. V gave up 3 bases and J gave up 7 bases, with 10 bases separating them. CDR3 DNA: TGTGCCACCAGCAGGGACGGCGGGAATTCACCCCTCCACTTT. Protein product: CATSRDGGNSPLHF. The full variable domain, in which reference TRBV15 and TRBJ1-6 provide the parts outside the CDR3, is DAMVIQNPRYQVTQFGKPVTLSCSQTLNHNVMYWYQQKSSQAPKLLFHYYDKDFNNEADTPDNFQSRRPNTSFCFLDIRSPGLGDTAMYLCATSRDGGNSPLHFGNGTRLTVT.

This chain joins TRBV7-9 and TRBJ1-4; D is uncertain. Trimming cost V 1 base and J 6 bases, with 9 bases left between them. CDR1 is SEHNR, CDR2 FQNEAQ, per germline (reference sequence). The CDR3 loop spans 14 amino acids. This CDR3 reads CASSLGDSHEKLFF. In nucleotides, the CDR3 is TGTGCCAGCAGCTTAGGAGATAGCCATGAAAAACTGTTTTTT.

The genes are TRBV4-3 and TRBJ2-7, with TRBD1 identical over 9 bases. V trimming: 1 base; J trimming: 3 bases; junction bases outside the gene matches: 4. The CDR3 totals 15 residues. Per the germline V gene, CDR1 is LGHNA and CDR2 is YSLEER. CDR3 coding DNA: TGCGCCAGCAGCCAAGCCCACAGGGGGCACTACGAGCAGTACTTC. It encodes CASSQAHRGHYEQYF.

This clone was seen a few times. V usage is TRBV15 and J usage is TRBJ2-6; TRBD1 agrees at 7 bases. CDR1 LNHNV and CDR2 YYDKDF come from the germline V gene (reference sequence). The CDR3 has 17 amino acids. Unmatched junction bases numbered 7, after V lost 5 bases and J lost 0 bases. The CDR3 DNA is TGTGCCACCAGCGGACAGGTCCCGAGCTCTGGGGCCAACGTCCTGACTTTC. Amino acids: CATSGQVPSSGANVLTF. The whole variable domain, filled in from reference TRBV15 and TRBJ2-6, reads DAMVIQNPRYQVTQFGKPVTLSCSQTLNHNVMYWYQQKSSQAPKLLFHYYDKDFNNEADTPDNFQSRRPNTSFCFLDIRSPGLGDTAMYLCATSGQVPSSGANVLTFGAGSRLTVL.

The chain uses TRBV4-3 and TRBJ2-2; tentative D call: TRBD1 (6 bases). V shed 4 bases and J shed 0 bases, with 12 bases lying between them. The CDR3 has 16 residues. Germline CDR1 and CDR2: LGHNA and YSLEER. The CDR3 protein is CASSRNRAANTGELFF. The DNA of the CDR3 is TGCGCCAGCAGCCGAAACAGGGCCGCGAACACCGGGGAGCTGTTTTTT.

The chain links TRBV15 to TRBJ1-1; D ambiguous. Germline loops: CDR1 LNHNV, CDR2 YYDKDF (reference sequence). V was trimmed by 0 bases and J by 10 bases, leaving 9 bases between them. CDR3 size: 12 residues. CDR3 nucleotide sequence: TGTGCCACCAGCAGAGATGGGAGGATAGCTTTCTTT. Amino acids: CATSRDGRIAFF.

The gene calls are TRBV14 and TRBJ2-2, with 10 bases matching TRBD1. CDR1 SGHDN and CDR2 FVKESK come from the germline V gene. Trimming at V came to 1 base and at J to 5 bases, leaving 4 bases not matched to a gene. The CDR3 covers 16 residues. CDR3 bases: TGTGCCAGCAGCCAAGTGGACAGGGGGGCAACCGGGGAGCTGTTTTTT. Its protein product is CASSQVDRGATGELFF. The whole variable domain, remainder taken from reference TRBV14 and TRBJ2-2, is EAGVTQFPSHSVIEKGQTVTLRCDPISGHDNLYWYRRVMGKEIKFLLHFVKESKQDESGMPNNRFLAERTGGTYSTLKVQPAELEDSGVYFCASSQVDRGATGELFFGEGSRLTVL.

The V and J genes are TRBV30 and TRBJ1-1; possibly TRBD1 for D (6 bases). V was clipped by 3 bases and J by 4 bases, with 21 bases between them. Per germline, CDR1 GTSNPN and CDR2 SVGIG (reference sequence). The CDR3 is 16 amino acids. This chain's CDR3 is CAWRQGLLRGFTEAFF. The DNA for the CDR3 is TGTGCCTGGAGGCAGGGGCTACTGAGGGGTTTCACTGAAGCTTTCTTT.

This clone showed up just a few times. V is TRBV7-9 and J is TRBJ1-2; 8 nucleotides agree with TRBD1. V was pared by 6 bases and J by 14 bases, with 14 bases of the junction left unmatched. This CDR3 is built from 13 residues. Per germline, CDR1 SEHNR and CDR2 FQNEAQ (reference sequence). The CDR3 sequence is CASRPAGTGECTF. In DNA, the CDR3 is TGTGCCAGCAGGCCCGCGGGGACAGGAGAATGTACCTTC.

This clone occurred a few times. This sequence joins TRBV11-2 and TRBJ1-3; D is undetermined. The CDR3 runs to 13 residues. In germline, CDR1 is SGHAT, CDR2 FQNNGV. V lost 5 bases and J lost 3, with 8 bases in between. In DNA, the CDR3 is TGTGCCAGCAGCCCTCTACGTGGAAACACCATATATTTT. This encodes CASSPLRGNTIYF.

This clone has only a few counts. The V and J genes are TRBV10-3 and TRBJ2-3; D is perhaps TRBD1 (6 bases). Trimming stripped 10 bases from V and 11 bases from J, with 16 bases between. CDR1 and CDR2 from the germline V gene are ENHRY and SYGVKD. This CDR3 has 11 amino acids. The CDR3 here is CATNQGSGQYF. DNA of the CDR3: TGTGCCACCAACCAGGGGAGTGGGCAGTATTTT.

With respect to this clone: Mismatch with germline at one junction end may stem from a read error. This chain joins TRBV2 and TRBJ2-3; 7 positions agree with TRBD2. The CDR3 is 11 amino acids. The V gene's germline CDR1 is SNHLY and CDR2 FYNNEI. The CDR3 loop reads CEVGGTDTQYF. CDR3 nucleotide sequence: TGCGAGGTGGGGGGGACAGATACGCAGTATTTT.

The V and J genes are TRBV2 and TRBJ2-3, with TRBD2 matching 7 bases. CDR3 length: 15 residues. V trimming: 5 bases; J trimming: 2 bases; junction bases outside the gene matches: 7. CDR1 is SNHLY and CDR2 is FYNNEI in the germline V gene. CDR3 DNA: TGTGCCAGCAGTTTAGAGCGGGGTCCCACAGATACGCAGTATTTT. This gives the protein CASSLERGPTDTQYF.

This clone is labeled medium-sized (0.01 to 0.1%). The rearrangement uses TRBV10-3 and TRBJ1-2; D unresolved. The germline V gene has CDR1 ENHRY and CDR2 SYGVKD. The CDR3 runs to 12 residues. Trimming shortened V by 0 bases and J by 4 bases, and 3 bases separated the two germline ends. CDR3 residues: CAISESVYGYTF. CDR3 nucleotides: TGTGCCATCAGTGAGTCCGTCTATGGCTACACCTTC.

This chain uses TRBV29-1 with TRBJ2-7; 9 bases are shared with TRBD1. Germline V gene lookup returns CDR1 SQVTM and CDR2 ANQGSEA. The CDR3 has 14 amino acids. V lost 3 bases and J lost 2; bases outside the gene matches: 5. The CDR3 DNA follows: TGCAGCGTTGAGGACAGGGGATCGACCTACGAGCAGTACTTC. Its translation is CSVEDRGSTYEQYF.

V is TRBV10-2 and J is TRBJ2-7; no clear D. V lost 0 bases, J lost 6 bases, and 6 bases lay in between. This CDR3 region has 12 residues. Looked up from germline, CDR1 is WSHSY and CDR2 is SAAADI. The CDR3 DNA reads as TGCGCCAGCAGTGAGTCGCGAGGCGAGCAGTACTTC. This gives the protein CASSESRGEQYF.

CDR3 coding DNA: TGTGCCAGCAGCTTTTCTGACTCTTTCGTCAATGGCTACACCTTC. This gives the protein CASSFSDSFVNGYTF. The chain carries TRBV7-9 and TRBJ1-2, with D unclear. The CDR3 runs 15 residues. The V end lost 3 bases, the J end lost 6 bases, and 17 bases lay between the germline ends. The V gene's germline CDR1 is SEHNR and CDR2 FQNEAQ (reference sequence).

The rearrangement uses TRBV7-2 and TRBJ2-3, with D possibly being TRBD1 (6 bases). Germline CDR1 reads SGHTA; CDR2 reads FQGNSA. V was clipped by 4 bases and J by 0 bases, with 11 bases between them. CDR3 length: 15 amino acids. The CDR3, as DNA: TGTGCCAGCAGCTCTTACAGGGACAGCACAGATACGCAGTATTTT. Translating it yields CASSSYRDSTDTQYF.

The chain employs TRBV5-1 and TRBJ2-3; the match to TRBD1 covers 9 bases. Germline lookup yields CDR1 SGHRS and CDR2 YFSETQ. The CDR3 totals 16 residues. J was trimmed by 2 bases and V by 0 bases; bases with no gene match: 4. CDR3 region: CASSLAGTGNTDTQYF. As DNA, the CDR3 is TGCGCCAGCAGCTTGGCCGGGACAGGGAACACAGATACGCAGTATTTT.

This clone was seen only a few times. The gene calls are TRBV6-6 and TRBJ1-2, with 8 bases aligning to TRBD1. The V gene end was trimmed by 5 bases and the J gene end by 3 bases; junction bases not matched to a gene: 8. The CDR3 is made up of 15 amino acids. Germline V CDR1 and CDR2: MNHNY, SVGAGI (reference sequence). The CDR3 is CASSGRTGPHYGYTF. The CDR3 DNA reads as TGTGCCAGCAGTGGACGGACAGGGCCCCACTATGGCTACACCTTC.

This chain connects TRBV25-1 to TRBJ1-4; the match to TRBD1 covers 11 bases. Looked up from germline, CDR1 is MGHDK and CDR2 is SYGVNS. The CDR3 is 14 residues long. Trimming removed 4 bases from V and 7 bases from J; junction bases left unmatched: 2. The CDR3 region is CASSGDRGVEKLFF. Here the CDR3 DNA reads TGTGCCAGCAGTGGGGACAGGGGGGTTGAAAAACTGTTTTTT. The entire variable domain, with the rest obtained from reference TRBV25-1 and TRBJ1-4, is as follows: EADIYQTPRYLVIGTGKKITLECSQTMGHDKMYWYQQDPGMELHLIHYSYGVNSTEKGDLSSESTVSRIRTEHFPLTLESARPSHTSQYLCASSGDRGVEKLFFGSGTQLSVL.

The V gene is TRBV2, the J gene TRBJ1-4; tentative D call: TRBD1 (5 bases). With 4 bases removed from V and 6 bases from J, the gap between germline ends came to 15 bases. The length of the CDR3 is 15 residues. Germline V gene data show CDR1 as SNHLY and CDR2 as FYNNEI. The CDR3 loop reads CASSAQGLVDEKLFF. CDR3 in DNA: TGTGCCAGCAGTGCCCAGGGCCTAGTGGATGAAAAACTGTTTTTT.